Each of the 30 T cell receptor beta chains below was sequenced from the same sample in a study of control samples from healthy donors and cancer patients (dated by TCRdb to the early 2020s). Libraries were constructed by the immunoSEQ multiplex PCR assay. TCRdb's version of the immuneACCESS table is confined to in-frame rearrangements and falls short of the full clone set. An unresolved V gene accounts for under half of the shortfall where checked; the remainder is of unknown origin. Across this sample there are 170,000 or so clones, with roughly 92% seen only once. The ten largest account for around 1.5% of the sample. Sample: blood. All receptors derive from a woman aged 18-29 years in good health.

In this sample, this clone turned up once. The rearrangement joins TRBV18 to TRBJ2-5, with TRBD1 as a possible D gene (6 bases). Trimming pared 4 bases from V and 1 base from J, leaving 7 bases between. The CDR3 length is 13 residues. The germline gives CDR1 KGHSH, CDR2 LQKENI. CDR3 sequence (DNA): TGTGCCAGCTCACTACAGGGCCAAGAGACCCAGTACTTC. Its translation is CASSLQGQETQYF.

The CDR3 region is CASRSTDTQYF. The CDR3 DNA sequence: TGTGCCAGCCGATCCACAGATACGCAGTATTTT. The chain has TRBV19 and TRBJ2-3; D call uncertain. The CDR3 is made up of 11 amino acids. The V end lost 9 bases, the J end lost 2 bases, and 6 bases lay between the germline ends. Looked up from germline, CDR1 is LNHDA and CDR2 is SQIVND (reference sequence).

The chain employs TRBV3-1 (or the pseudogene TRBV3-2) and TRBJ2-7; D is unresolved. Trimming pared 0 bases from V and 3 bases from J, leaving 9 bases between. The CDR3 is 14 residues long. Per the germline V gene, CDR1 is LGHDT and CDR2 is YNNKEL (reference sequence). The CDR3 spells CASSQDNNIYEQYF. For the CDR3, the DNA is TGTGCCAGCAGCCAAGATAACAACATCTACGAGCAGTACTTC.

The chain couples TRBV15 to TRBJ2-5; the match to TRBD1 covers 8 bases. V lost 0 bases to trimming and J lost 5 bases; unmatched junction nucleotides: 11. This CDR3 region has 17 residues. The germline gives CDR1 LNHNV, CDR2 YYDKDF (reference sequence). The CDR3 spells CATSREGTGYPGETQYF. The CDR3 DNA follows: TGTGCCACCAGCAGAGAAGGGACAGGATATCCCGGGGAGACCCAGTACTTC.

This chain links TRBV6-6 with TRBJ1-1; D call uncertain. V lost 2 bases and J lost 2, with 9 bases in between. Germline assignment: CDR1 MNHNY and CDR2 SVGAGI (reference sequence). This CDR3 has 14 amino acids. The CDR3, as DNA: TGTGCCAGCAGTTACCAAGGACCAAACACTGAAGCTTTCTTT. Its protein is CASSYQGPNTEAFF.

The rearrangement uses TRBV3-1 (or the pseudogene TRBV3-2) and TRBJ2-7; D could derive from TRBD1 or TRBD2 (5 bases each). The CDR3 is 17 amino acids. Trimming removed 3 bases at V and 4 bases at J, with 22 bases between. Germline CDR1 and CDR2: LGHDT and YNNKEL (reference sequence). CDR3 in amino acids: CASSHLPGTRNLYEQYF. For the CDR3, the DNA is TGTGCCAGCAGCCATTTACCCGGGACGAGAAATTTGTACGAGCAGTACTTC.

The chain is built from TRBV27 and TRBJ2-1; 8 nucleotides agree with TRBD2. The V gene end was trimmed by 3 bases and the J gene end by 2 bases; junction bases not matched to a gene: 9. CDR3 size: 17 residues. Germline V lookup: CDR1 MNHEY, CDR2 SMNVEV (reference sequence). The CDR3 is CASSFGSWREAYNEQFF. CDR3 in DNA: TGTGCCAGCAGTTTCGGCAGTTGGCGGGAGGCCTACAATGAGCAGTTCTTC.

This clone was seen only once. The CDR3 DNA follows: TGCGCCAGCAGCCAAGTACCTAGCTCCTACGAGCAGTACTTC. Amino acid sequence: CASSQVPSSYEQYF. This rearrangement joins TRBV4-1 to TRBJ2-7; D is uncertain. Trimming cost V 1 base and J 0 bases, with 7 bases left between them. Germline CDR1 and CDR2: MGHRA and YSYEKL. The CDR3 is made up of 14 amino acids.

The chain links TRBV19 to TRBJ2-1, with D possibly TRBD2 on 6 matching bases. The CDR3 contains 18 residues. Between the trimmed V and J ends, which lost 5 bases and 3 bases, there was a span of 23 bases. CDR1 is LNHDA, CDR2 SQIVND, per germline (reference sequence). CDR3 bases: TGTGCCAGTAGTCGGGGGAAAGGGGCGGCAGGTATCTACAATGAGCAGTTCTTC. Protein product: CASSRGKGAAGIYNEQFF.

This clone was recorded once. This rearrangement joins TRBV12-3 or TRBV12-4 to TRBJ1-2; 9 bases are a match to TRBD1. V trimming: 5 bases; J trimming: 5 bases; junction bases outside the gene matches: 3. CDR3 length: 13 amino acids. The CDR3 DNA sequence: TGTGCCAGCAGTCCGGACAGGGGATATGGCTACACCTTC. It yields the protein CASSPDRGYGYTF.

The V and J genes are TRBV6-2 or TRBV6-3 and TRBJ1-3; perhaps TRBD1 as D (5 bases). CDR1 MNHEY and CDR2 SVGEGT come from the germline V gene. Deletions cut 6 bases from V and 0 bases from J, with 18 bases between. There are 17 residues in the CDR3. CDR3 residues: CASSSKQDSFSGNTIYF. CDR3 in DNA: TGTGCCAGCAGCTCTAAACAGGACTCGTTCTCTGGAAACACCATATATTTT.

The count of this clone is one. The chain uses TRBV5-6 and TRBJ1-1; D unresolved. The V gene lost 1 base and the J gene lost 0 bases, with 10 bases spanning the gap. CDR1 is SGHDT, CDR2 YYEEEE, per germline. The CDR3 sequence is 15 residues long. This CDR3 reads CASSLLLALNTEAFF. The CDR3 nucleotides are TGTGCCAGCAGCTTGCTTCTCGCGCTGAACACTGAAGCTTTCTTT.

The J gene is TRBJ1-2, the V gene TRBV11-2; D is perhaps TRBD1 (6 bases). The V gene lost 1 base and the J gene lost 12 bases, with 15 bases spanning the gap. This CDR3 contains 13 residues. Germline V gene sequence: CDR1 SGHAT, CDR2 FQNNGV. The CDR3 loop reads CASSLGGSQGHTF. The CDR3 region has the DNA TGTGCCAGCAGCTTAGGAGGATCACAGGGCCACACCTTC.

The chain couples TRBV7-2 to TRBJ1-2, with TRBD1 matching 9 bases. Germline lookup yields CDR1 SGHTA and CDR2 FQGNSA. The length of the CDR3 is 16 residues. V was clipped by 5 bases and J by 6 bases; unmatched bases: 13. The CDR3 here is CASSKPPGTGTDGYTF. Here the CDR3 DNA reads TGTGCCAGCAGCAAGCCCCCGGGGACAGGGACTGATGGCTACACCTTC.

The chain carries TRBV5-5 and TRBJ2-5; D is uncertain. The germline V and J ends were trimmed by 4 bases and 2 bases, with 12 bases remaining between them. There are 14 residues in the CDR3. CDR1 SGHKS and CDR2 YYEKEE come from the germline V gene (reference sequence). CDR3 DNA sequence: TGTGCCAGCAGCCCGGTCCGCGGACAAGAGACCCAGTACTTC. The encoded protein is CASSPVRGQETQYF.

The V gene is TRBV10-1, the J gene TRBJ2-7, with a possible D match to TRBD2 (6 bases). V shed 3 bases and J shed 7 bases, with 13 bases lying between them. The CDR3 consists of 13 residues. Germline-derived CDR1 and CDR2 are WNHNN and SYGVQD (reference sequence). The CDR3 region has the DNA TGCGCCAGCAGTGATGGGGGGACGCGGGAGCAGTACTTC. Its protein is CASSDGGTREQYF.

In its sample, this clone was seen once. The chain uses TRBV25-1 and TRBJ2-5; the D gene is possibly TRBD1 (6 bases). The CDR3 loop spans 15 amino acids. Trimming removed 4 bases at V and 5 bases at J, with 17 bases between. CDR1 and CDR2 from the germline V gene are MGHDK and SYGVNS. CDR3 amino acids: CASSGDKRVGETQYF. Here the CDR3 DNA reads TGTGCCAGCAGTGGGGACAAACGGGTGGGGGAGACCCAGTACTTC. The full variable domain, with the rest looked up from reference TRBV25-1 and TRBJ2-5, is EADIYQTPRYLVIGTGKKITLECSQTMGHDKMYWYQQDPGMELHLIHYSYGVNSTEKGDLSSESTVSRIRTEHFPLTLESARPSHTSQYLCASSGDKRVGETQYFGPGTRLLVL.

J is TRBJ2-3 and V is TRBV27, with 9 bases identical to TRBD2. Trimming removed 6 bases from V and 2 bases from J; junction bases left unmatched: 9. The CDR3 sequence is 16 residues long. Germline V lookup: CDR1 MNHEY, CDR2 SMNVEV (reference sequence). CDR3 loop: CASSPRGGRATDTQYF. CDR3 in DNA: TGTGCCAGCAGCCCCCGGGGCGGGAGGGCCACAGATACGCAGTATTTT.

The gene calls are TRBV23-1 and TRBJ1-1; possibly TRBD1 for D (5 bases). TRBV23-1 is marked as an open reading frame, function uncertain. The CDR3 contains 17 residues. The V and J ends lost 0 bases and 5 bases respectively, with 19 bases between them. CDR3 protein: CASSQSERGARSTEAFF. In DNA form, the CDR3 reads TGCGCCAGCAGTCAATCCGAGAGAGGGGCACGTTCGACTGAAGCTTTCTTT.

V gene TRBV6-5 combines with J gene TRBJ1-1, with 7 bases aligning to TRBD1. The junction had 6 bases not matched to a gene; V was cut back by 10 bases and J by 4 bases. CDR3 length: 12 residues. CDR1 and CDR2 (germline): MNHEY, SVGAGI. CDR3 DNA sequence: TGTGCCATCCGGGACAGTCGCACTGAAGCTTTCTTT. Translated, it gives CAIRDSRTEAFF.

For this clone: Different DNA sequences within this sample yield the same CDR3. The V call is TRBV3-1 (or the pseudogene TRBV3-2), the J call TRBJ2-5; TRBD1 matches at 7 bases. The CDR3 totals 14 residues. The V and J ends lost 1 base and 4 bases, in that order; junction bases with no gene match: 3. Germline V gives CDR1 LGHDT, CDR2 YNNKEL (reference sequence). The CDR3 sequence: CASSQGQGGETQYF. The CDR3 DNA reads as TGTGCCAGCAGCCAAGGACAGGGTGGAGAGACCCAGTACTTC.

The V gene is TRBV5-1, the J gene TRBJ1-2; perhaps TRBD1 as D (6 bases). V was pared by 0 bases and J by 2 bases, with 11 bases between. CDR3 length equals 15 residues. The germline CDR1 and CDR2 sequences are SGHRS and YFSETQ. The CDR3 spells CASSLAPGVNYGYTF. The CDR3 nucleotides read TGCGCCAGCAGCTTGGCACCAGGGGTCAACTATGGCTACACCTTC.

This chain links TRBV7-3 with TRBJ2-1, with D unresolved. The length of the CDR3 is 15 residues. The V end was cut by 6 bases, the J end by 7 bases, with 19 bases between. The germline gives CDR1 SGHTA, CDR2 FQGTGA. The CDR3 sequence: CASRTSGAAGNEQFF. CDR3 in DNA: TGTGCCAGCAGGACGTCGGGCGCGGCCGGGAATGAGCAGTTCTTC.

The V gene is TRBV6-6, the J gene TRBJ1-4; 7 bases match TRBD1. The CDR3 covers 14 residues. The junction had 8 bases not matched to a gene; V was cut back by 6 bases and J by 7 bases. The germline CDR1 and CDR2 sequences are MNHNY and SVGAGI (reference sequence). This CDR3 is CASSLPGGGEKLFF. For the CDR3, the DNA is TGTGCCAGCAGCTTACCAGGGGGAGGTGAAAAACTGTTTTTT.

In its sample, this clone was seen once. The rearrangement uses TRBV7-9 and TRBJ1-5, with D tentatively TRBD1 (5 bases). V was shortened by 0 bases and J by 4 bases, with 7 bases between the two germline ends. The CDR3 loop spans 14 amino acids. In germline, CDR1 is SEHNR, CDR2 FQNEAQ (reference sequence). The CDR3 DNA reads TGTGCCAGCAGCTTAGCTGGGGGGAATCAGCCCCAGCATTTT. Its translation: CASSLAGGNQPQHF.

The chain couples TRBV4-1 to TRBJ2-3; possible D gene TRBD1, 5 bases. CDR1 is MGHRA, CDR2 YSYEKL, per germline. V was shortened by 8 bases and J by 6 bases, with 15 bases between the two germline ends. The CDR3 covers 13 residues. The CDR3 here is CASVRGISDTQYF. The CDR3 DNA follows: TGCGCCAGCGTTAGGGGCATCTCCGATACGCAGTATTTT.

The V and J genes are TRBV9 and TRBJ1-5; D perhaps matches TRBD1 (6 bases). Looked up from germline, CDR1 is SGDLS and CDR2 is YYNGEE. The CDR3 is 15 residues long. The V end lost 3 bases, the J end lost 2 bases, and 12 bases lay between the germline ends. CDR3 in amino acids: CASSAGTPGNQPQHF. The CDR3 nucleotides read TGTGCCAGCAGCGCAGGGACACCGGGCAATCAGCCCCAGCATTTT.

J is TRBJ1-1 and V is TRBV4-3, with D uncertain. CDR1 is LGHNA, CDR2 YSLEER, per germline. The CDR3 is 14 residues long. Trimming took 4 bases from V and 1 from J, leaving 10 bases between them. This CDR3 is CASSPDRGNTEAFF. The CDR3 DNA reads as TGCGCCAGCAGCCCCGACCGGGGGAACACTGAAGCTTTCTTT.

CDR3 loop: CASSIIRDSLYGYTF. CDR3 DNA sequence: TGTGCCAGTAGTATTATTCGGGACAGCCTCTATGGCTACACCTTC. This sequence joins TRBV19 and TRBJ1-2, with 7 bases aligning to TRBD1. From germline, CDR1 is LNHDA and CDR2 SQIVND (reference sequence). V gave up 3 bases and J gave up 4 bases; unmatched junction bases: 8. The CDR3 contains 15 residues. Looking up the rest from reference TRBV19 and TRBJ1-2 gives the full variable domain: DGGITQSPKYLFRKEGQNVTLSCEQNLNHDAMYWYRQDPGQGLRLIYYSQIVNDFQKGDIAEGYSVSREKKESFPLTVTSAQKNPTAFYLCASSIIRDSLYGYTFGSGTRLTVV.

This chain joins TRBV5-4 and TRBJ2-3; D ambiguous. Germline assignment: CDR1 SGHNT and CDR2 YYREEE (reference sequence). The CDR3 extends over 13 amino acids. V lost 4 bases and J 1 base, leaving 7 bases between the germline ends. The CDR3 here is CASSPSGTDTQYF. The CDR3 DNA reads TGTGCCAGCAGCCCGAGCGGCACAGATACGCAGTATTTT. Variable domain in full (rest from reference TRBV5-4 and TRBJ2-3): ETGVTQSPTHLIKTRGQQVTLRCSSQSGHNTVSWYQQALGQGPQFIFQYYREEENGRGNFPPRFSGLQFPNYSSELNVNALELDDSALYLCASSPSGTDTQYFGPGTRLTVL.